This T cell receptor (beta chain) was recorded in a study of T cells expressing NK-cell markers. Study background: Sorted CD3+CD56+NKG2C+, CD3+CD56+NKG2C- and CD3+CD56-NKG2C+ T cells supplied TCR beta repertoires.

TCRdb re-called the 5' RACE reads and catalogs CDR3 proteins one per entry, DNA excluded. The sample totals about 260,000 distinct CDR3 sequences; its top ten clones hold roughly 0.4%. CDR1 and CDR2 from the germline V gene are SEHNR and FQNEAQ (reference sequence). The CDR3 extends over 15 amino acids. Material: blood T cells: a sorted CD56 or NKG2C T cell subset, CD4+ or CD8+ T cells, or bulk PBMC T cells (not recorded which). V is TRBV7-9 and J is TRBJ2-7; TCRdb proposes TRBD1, but this gene call is untestable without DNA. The clonotype comes from a man in his late teens or twenties in good health. CDR3 loop: CASSGPGQGLYEQYF.